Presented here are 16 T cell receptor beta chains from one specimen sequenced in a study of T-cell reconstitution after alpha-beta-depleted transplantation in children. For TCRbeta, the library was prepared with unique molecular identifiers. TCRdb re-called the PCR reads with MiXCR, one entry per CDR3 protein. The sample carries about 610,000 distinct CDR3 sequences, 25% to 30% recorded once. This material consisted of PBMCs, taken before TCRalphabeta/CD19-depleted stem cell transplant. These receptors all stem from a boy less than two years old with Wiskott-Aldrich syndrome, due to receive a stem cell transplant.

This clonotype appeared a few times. The CDR3 region has the DNA TGTGCCAGCAGCTTGACCCTTGCGCAGCCCGGAGATACGCAGTATTTT. Its protein product is CASSLTLAQPGDTQYF. The chain is built from TRBV5-8 and TRBJ2-3; D not resolved. This CDR3 is built from 16 residues. Germline-derived CDR1 and CDR2 are SGHTS and YDEGEE. V was trimmed by 1 base and J by 5 bases, leaving 17 bases between them.

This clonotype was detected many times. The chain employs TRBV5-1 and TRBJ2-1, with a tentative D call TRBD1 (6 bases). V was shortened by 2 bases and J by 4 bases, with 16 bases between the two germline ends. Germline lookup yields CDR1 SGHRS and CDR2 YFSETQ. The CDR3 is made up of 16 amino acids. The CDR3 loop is CASSLETQGRYNEQFF. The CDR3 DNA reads TGCGCCAGCAGCTTAGAAACCCAGGGGCGGTACAATGAGCAGTTCTTC.

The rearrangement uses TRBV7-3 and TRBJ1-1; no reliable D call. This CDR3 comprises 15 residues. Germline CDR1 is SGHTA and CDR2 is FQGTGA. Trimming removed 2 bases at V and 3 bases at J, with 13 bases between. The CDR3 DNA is TGTGCCAGCAGCTTAGGTCGAGGTAGGGACACTGAAGCTTTCTTT. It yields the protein CASSLGRGRDTEAFF.

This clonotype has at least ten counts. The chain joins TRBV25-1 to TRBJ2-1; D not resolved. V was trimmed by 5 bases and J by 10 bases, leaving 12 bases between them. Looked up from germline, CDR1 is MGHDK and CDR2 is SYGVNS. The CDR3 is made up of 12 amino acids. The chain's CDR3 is CASSIGVSEQFF. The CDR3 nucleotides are TGTGCCAGCAGTATTGGGGTTTCGGAGCAGTTCTTC.

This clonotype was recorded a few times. The CDR3 region has the DNA TGTGCCAGCAGTTTACTTTACGGGGGACCGAGACAGGGGAATTTCTACGAGCAGTACTTC. Translated, it gives CASSLLYGGPRQGNFYEQYF. The rearrangement joins TRBV27 to TRBJ2-7; 8 nucleotides line up with TRBD1. Germline CDR1 and CDR2: MNHEY and SMNVEV (reference sequence). The CDR3 is 20 residues long. J lost 3 bases, V lost 2 bases, and 21 bases had no gene match.

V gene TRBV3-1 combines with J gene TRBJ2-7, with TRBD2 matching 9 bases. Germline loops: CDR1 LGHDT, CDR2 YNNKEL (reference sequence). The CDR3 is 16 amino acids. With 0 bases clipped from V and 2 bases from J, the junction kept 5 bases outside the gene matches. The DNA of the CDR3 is TGTGCCAGCAGCCAAGAGGGACTAGCCAAAACCTACGAGCAGTACTTC. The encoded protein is CASSQEGLAKTYEQYF.

CDR3 sequence: CSARVDGRPTGELFF. CDR3 in DNA: TGCAGTGCTAGAGTAGACGGGAGGCCCACCGGGGAGCTGTTTTTT. The chain uses TRBV20-1 and TRBJ2-2; 7 bases line up with TRBD2. This CDR3 spans 15 amino acids. The trim removed 1 base at V and 4 bases at J, leaving 6 bases unmatched. Looked up from germline, CDR1 is DFQATT and CDR2 is SNEGSKA (reference sequence).

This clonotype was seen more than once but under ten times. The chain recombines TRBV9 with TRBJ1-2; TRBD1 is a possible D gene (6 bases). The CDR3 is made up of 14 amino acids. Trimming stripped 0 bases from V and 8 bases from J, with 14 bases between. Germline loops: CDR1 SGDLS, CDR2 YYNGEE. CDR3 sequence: CASSVATGAAGYTF. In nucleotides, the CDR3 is TGTGCCAGCAGCGTAGCTACGGGGGCCGCGGGCTACACCTTC.

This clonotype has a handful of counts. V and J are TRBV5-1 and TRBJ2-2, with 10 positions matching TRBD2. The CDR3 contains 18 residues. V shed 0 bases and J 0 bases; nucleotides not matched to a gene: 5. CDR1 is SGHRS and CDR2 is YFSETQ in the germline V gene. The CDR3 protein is CASSLVASGGANTGELFF. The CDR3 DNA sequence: TGCGCCAGCAGCTTGGTGGCTAGCGGGGGCGCGAACACCGGGGAGCTGTTTTTT.

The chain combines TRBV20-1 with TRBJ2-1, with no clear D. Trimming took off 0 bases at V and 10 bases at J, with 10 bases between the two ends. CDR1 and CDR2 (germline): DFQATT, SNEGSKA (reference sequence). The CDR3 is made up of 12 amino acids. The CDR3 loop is CSARDLRFEQFF. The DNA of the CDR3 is TGCAGTGCTAGAGATCTTAGATTCGAGCAGTTCTTC.

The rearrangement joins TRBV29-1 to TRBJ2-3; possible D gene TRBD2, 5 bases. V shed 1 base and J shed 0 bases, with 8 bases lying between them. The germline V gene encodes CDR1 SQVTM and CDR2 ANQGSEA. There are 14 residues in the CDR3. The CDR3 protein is CSVEGRLSTDTQYF. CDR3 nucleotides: TGCAGCGTTGAAGGCAGACTAAGCACAGATACGCAGTATTTT.

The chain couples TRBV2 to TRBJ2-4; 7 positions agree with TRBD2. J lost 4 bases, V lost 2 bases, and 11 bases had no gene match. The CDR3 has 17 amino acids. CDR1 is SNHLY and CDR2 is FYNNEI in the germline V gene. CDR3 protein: CASSERALAVKKNIQYF. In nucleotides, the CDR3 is TGTGCCAGCAGTGAAAGAGCTCTAGCGGTAAAAAAAAACATTCAGTACTTC.

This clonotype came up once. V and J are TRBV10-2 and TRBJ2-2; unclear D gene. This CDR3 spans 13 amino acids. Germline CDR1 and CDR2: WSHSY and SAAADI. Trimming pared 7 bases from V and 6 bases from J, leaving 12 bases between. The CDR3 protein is CASKPGSSGELFF. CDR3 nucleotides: TGCGCCAGCAAGCCTGGATCTTCCGGGGAGCTGTTTTTT.

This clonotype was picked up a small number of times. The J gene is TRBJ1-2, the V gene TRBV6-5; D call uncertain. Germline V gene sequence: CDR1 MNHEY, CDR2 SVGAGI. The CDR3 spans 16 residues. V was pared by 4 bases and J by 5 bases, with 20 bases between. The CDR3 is CASSSGPSSGLYGYTF. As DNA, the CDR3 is TGTGCCAGCAGTTCCGGACCCTCCAGCGGGCTATATGGCTACACCTTC.

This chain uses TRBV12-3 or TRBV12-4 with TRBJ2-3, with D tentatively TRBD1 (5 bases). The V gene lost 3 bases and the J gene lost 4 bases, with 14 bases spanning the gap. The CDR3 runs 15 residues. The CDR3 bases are TGTGCCAGCAGTTTGTGGGGAAAGGGGCCAGATACGCAGTATTTT. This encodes CASSLWGKGPDTQYF.

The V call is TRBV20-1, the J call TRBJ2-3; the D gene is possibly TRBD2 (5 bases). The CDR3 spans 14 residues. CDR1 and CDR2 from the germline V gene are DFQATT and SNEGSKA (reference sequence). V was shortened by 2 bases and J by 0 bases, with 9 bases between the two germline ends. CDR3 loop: CSARHGLSTDTQYF. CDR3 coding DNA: TGCAGTGCTAGACACGGACTGAGCACAGATACGCAGTATTTT.